Presented here are 7 T cell receptor beta chains from one specimen sequenced in a study of control samples from healthy donors and cancer patients. The table came from immunoSEQ multiplex PCR; TCRdb's copy has only in-frame clones and leaves some out. The repertoire holds tens of thousands of clones, roughly 90% seen once, with about 0.93% in the top ten. Sequencing input: PBMCs. Receptors were obtained from a man aged 25 to 40 with colorectal cancer.

V usage is TRBV4-1 and J usage is TRBJ2-1; 7 nucleotides match TRBD2. With 4 bases clipped from V and 6 bases from J, the junction kept 15 bases outside the gene matches. The CDR3 extends over 17 amino acids. CDR1 and CDR2 from the germline V gene are MGHRA and YSYEKL. In DNA form, the CDR3 reads TGCGCCAGCAGCCGGGGTATCCGAGCGGGGCCCTTCAATGAGCAGTTCTTC. It codes for CASSRGIRAGPFNEQFF.

This chain connects TRBV18 to TRBJ1-1; D ambiguous. CDR3 length: 16 amino acids. Looked up from germline, CDR1 is KGHSH and CDR2 is LQKENI. Trimming pared 2 bases from V and 11 bases from J, leaving 24 bases between. The CDR3 coding sequence is TGTGCCAGCTCACCAAGTAAAATAGGGATGCCCGGGCGTGCTTTCTTT. It codes for CASSPSKIGMPGRAFF.

In its sample, this clone was seen a few times. The rearrangement links TRBV2 to TRBJ2-3, with 7 bases lining up with TRBD1. The ends lost 10 bases at V and 2 bases at J; junction bases unmatched: 9. This CDR3 has 14 amino acids. CDR1 and CDR2 (germline): SNHLY, FYNNEI. DNA for the CDR3: TGTGCCACCCAGGGGGACAGATCCACAGATACGCAGTATTTT. Protein: CATQGDRSTDTQYF. The variable domain in full, with the rest retrieved from reference TRBV2 and TRBJ2-3, is EPEVTQTPSHQVTQMGQEVILRCVPISNHLYFYWYRQILGQKVEFLVSFYNNEISEKSEIFDDQFSVERPDGSNFTLKIRSTKLEDSAMYFCATQGDRSTDTQYFGPGTRLTVL.

The V gene is TRBV6-6, the J gene TRBJ2-7; 12 bases are shared with TRBD2. From germline, CDR1 is MNHNY and CDR2 SVGAGI (reference sequence). The CDR3 sequence is 14 residues long. Trimming at V came to 5 bases and at J to 3 bases, leaving 2 bases not matched to a gene. In DNA form, the CDR3 reads TGTGCCAGCAGTAAGACTAGCGGGGGCTACGAGCAGTACTTC. Encoded protein: CASSKTSGGYEQYF.

This rearrangement joins TRBV7-2 to TRBJ2-7; D possibly corresponds to TRBD1 (6 bases). CDR1 and CDR2 from the germline V gene are SGHTA and FQGNSA. The V and J ends lost 5 bases and 7 bases respectively, with 21 bases between them. This CDR3 comprises 15 residues. The CDR3 DNA reads as TGTGCCAGCAGCCCAACCCCAACAGGGAGTAGGGAGCAGTACTTC. Translating it yields CASSPTPTGSREQYF.

The chain links TRBV25-1 to TRBJ1-2; D possibly corresponds to TRBD1 (6 bases). The CDR3 length is 12 residues. The V end was cut by 6 bases, the J end by 8 bases, with 13 bases between. Germline V gives CDR1 MGHDK, CDR2 SYGVNS. The CDR3 nucleotides are TGTGCCAGCAGGGGGGCTCGGGAGGGCTACACCTTC. Residues: CASRGAREGYTF.

On this clone itself: A junction boundary mismatches the germline segment, possibly from a read error. The V gene is TRBV29-1, the J gene TRBJ2-1; no firm D call. The germline V gene has CDR1 SQVTM and CDR2 ANQGSEA. CDR3 size: 10 residues. The CDR3 region is CSVENNEQLF. The CDR3 nucleotides are TGCAGCGTTGAAAACAATGAGCAGCTCTTC.